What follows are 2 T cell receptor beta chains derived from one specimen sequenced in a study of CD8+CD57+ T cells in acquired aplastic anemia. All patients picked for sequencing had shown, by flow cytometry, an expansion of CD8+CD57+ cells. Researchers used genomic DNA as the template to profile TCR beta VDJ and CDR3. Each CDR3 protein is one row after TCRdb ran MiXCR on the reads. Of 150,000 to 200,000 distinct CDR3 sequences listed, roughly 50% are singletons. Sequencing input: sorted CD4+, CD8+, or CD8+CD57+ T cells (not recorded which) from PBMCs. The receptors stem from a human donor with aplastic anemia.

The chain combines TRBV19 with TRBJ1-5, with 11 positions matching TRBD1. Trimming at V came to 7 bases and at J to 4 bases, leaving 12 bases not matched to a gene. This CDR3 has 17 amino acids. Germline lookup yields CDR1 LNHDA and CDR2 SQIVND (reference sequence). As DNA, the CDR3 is TGTGCCAGTACTGGACAGGGGGCTTTTGTGGGGAATCAGCCCCAGCATTTT. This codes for CASTGQGAFVGNQPQHF.

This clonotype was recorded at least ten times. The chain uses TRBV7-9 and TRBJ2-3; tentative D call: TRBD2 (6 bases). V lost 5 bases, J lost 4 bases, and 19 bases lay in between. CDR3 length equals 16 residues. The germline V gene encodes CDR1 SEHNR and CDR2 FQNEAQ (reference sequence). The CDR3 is CASSPREGGGADTQYF. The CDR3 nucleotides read TGTGCCAGCAGCCCCCGTGAGGGAGGAGGGGCAGATACGCAGTATTTT.